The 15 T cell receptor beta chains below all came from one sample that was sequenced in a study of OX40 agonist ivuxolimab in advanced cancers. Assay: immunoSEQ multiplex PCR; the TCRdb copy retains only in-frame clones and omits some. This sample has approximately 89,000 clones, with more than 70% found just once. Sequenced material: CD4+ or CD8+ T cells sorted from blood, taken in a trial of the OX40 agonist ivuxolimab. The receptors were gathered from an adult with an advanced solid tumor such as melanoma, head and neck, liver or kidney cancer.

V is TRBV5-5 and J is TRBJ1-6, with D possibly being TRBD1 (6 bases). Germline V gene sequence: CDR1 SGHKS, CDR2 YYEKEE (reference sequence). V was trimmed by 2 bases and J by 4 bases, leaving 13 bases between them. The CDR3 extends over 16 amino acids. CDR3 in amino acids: CASSLTDSQYNSPLHF. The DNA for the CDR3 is TGTGCCAGCAGCTTAACGGACAGCCAGTATAATTCACCCCTCCACTTT. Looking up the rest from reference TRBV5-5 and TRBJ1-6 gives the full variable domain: DAGVTQSPTHLIKTRGQQVTLRCSPISGHKSVSWYQQVLGQGPQFIFQYYEKEERGRGNFPDRFSARQFPNYSSELNVNALLLGDSALYLCASSLTDSQYNSPLHFGNGTRLTVT.

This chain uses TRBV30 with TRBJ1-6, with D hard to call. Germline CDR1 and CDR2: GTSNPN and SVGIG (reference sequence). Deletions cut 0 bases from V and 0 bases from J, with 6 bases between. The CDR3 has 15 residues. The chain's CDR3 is CAWSVQSSYNSPLHF. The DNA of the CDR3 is TGTGCCTGGAGTGTACAGAGCTCCTATAATTCACCCCTCCACTTT.

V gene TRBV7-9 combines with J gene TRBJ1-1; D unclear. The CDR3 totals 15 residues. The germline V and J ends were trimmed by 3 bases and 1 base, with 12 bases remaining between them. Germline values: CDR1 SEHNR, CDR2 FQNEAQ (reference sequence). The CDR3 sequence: CASSLASSWNTEAFF. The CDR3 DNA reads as TGTGCCAGCAGCTTGGCGTCTAGTTGGAACACTGAAGCTTTCTTT.

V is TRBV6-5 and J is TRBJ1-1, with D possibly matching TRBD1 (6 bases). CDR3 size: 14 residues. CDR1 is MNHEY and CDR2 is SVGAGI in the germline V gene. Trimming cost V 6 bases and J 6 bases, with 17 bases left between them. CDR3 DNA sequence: TGTGCCAGCAGCCACCGAGGGGGGCTCTCTGAAGCTTTCTTT. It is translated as CASSHRGGLSEAFF.

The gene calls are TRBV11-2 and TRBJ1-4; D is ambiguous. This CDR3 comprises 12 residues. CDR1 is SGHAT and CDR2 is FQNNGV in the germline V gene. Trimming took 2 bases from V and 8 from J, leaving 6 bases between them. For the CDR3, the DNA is TGTGCCAGCAGCTTAAGGGAGGAAAAACTGTTTTTT. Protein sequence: CASSLREEKLFF. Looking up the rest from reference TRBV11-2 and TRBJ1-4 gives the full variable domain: EAGVAQSPRYKIIEKRQSVAFWCNPISGHATLYWYQQILGQGPKLLIQFQNNGVVDDSQLPKDRFSAERLKGVDSTLKIQPAKLEDSAVYLCASSLREEKLFFGSGTQLSVL.

In nucleotides, the CDR3 is TGCGCCAGCAGCTTGTTACAGGGGCCGGGCACAGATACGCAGTATTTT. This sequence encodes CASSLLQGPGTDTQYF. V and J are TRBV5-1 and TRBJ2-3; TRBD1 agrees at 7 bases. V was pared by 1 base and J by 1 base, with 6 bases of the junction left unmatched. CDR3 length: 16 amino acids. Germline V gene data show CDR1 as SGHRS and CDR2 as YFSETQ.

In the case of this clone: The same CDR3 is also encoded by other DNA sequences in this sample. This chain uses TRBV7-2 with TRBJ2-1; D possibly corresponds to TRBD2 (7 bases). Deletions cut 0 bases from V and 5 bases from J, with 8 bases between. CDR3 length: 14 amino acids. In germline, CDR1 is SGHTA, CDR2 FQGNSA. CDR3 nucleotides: TGTGCCAGCAGCTTAGCGGGGGGGCACAATGAGCAGTTCTTC. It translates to CASSLAGGHNEQFF.

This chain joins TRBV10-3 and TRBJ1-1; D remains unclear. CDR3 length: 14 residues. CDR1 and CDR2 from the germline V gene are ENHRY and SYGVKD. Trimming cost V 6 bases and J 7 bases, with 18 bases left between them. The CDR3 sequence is CAISEDLAPGEAFF. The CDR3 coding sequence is TGTGCCATCAGCGAAGACTTAGCCCCTGGTGAAGCTTTCTTT.

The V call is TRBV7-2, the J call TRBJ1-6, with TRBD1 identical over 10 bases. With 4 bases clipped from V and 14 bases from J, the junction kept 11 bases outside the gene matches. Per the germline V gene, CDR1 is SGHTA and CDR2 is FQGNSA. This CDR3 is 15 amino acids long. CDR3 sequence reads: CASSSRTGGDLALHF. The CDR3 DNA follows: TGTGCCAGCAGCTCCCGGACAGGGGGGGATCTAGCCCTCCACTTT.

The CDR3 is CASSPPSATGYGYTF. The CDR3 DNA follows: TGTGCCAGCTCACCACCGTCGGCGACAGGCTATGGCTACACCTTC. V and J are TRBV18 and TRBJ1-2; TRBD1 is a possible D gene (6 bases). Between the trimmed V and J ends, which lost 0 bases and 4 bases, there was a span of 12 bases. In germline, CDR1 is KGHSH, CDR2 LQKENI. This CDR3 has 15 residues.

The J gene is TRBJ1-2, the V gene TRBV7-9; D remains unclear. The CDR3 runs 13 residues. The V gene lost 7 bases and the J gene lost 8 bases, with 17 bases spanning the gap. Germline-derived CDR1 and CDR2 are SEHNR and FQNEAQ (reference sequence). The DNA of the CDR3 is TGTGCCAGCATCCCCGACGGGGTGCCCGGCTACACCTTC. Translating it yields CASIPDGVPGYTF.

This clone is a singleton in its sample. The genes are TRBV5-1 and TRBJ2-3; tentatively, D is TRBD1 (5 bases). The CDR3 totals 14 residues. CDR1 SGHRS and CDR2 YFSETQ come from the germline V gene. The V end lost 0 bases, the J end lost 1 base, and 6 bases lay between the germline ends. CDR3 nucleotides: TGCGCCAGCAGCTTGGGACAGCGCACAGATACGCAGTATTTT. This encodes CASSLGQRTDTQYF.

Written as DNA, the CDR3 is TGTGCCAGCAGCTGGGGCCAGGGTTCCGCGCCCCAGCATTTT. Protein product: CASSWGQGSAPQHF. The rearrangement joins TRBV7-8 to TRBJ1-5; D may be TRBD1 (5 bases). The CDR3 contains 14 residues. Germline-derived CDR1 and CDR2 are SGHVS and FQNEAQ. Between the trimmed V and J ends, which lost 4 bases and 9 bases, there was a span of 16 bases.

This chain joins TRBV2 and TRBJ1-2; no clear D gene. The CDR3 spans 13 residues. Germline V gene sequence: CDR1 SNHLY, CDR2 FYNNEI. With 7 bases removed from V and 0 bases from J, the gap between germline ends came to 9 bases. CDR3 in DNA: TGTGCCAGCAAACAGCTAGCTAACTATGGCTACACCTTC. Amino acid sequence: CASKQLANYGYTF.

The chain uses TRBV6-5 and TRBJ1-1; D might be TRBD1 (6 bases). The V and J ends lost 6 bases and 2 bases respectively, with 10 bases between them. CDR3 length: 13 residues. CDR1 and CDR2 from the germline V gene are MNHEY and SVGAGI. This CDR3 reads CASRRTANTEAFF. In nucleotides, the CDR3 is TGTGCCAGCAGGCGGACAGCAAACACTGAAGCTTTCTTT.